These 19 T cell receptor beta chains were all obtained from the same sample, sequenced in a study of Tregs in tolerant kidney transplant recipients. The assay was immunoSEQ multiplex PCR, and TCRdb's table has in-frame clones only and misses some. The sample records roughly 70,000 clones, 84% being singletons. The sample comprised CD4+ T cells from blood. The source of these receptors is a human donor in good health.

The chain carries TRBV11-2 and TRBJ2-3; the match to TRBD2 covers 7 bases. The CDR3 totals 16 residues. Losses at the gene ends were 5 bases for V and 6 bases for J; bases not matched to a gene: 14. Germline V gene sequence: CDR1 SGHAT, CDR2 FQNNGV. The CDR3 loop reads CASSRPTGGGIDTQYF. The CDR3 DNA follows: TGTGCCAGCAGCAGACCAACCGGCGGGGGAATCGATACGCAGTATTTT.

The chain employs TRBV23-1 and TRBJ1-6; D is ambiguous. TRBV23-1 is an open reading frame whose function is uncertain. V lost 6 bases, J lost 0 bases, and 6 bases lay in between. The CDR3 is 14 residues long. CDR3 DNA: TGCGCCAGCAGGGGCGGCTCCTATAATTCACCCCTCCACTTT. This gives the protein CASRGGSYNSPLHF.

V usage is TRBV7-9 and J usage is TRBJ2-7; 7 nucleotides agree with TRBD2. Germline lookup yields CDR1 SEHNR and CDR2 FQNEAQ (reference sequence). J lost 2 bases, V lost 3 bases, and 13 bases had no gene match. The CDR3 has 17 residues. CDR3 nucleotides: TGTGCCAGCAGCTTCGCAACCGGGGGGTTGGACCCCTACGAGCAGTACTTC. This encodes CASSFATGGLDPYEQYF.

CDR3 sequence (DNA): TGCGCCAGCAGCTTCGACGCGACCCAGTACTTC. Translated, it gives CASSFDATQYF. V is TRBV5-1 and J is TRBJ2-5; unclear D gene. Germline V gene lookup returns CDR1 SGHRS and CDR2 YFSETQ. This CDR3 has 11 residues. Trimming pared 2 bases from V and 7 bases from J, leaving 6 bases between.

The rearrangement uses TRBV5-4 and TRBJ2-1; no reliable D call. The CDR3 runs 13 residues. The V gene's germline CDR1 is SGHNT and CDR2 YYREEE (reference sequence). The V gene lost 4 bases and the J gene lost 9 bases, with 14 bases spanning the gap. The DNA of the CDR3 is TGTGCCAGCAGCCCCCCCGGCATCTCTGAGCAGTTCTTC. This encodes CASSPPGISEQFF.

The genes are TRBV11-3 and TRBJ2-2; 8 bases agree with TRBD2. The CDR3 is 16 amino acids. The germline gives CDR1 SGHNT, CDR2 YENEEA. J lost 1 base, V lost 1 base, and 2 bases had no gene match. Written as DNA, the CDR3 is TGTGCCAGCAGCTTAGTAACTAGCGGGAACACCGGGGAGCTGTTTTTT. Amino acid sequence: CASSLVTSGNTGELFF. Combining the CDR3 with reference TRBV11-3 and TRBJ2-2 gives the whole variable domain EAGVVQSPRYKIIEKKQPVAFWCNPISGHNTLYWYLQNLGQGPELLIRYENEEAVDDSQLPKDRFSAERLKGVDSTLKIQPAELGDSAVYLCASSLVTSGNTGELFFGEGSRLTVL.

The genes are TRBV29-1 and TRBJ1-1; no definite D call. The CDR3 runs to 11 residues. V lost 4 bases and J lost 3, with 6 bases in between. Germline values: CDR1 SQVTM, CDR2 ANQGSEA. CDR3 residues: CSVGSYTEAFF. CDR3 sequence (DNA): TGCAGCGTTGGTTCCTACACTGAAGCTTTCTTT.

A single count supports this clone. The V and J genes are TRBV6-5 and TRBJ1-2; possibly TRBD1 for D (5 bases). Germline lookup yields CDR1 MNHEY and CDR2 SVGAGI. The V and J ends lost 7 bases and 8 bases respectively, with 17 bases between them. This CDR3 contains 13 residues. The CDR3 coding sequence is TGTGCCAGCACCCCTGGCAATAGGGGCGGCTACACCTTC. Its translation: CASTPGNRGGYTF.

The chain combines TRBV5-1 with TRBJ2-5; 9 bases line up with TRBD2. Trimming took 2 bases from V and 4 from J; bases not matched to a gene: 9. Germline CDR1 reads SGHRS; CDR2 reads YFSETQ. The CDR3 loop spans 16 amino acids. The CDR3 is CASSFSPSGVGETQYF. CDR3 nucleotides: TGCGCCAGCAGCTTCTCACCTAGCGGGGTTGGAGAGACCCAGTACTTC.

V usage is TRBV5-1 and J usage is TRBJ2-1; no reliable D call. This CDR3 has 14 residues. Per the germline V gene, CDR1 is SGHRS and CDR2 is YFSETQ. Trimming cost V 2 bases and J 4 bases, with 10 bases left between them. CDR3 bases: TGCGCCAGCAGCTTCCAGCCCACATACAATGAGCAGTTCTTC. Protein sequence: CASSFQPTYNEQFF.

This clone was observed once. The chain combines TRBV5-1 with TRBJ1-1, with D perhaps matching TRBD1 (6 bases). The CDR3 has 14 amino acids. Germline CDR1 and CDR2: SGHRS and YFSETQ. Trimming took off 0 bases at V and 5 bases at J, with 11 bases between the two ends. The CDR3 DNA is TGCGCCAGCAGCTTGGCGGACAGCCGAACTGAAGCTTTCTTT. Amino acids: CASSLADSRTEAFF.

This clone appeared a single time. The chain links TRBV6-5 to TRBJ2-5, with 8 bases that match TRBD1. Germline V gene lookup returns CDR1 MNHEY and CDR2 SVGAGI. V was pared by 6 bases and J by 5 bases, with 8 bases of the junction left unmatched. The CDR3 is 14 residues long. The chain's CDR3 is CASRPDRGRETQYF. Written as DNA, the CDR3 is TGTGCCAGCAGACCCGACAGGGGAAGGGAGACCCAGTACTTC.

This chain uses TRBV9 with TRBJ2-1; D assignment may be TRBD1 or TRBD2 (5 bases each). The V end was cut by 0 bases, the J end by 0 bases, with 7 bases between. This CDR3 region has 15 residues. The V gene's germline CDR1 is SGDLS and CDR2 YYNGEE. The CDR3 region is CASSVVGTSYNEQFF. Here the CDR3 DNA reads TGTGCCAGCAGCGTAGTCGGGACCTCCTACAATGAGCAGTTCTTC.

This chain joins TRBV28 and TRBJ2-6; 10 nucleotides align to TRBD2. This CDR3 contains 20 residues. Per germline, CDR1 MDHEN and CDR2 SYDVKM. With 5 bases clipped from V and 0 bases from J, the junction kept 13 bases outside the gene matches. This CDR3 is CASSPPTLAGALSGANVLTF. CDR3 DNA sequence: TGTGCCAGCAGTCCCCCAACGCTAGCGGGAGCCCTCTCTGGGGCCAACGTCCTGACTTTC. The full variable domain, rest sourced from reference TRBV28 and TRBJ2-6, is DVKVTQSSRYLVKRTGEKVFLECVQDMDHENMFWYRQDPGLGLRLIYFSYDVKMKEKGDIPEGYSVSREKKERFSLILESASTNQTSMYLCASSPPTLAGALSGANVLTFGAGSRLTVL.

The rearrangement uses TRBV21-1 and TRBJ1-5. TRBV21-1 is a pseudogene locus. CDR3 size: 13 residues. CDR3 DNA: TGTGCCAGCAGCCCTGGGAGCCTTCGGCCCCAGCATTTT. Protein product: CASSPGSLRPQHF.

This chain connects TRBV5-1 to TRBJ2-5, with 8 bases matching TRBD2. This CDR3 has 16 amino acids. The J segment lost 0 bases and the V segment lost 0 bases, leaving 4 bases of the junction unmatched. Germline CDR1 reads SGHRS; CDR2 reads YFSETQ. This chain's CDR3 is CASSLESGGDQETQYF. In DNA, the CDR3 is TGCGCCAGCAGCTTGGAATCCGGGGGGGACCAAGAGACCCAGTACTTC.

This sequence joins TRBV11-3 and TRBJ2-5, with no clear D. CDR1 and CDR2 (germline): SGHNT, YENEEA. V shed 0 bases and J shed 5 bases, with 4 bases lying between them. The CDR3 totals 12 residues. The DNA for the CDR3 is TGTGCCAGCAGCTTAGATTCCGAGACCCAGTACTTC. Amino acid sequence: CASSLDSETQYF. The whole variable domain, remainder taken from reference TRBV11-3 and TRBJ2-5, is EAGVVQSPRYKIIEKKQPVAFWCNPISGHNTLYWYLQNLGQGPELLIRYENEEAVDDSQLPKDRFSAERLKGVDSTLKIQPAELGDSAVYLCASSLDSETQYFGPGTRLLVL.

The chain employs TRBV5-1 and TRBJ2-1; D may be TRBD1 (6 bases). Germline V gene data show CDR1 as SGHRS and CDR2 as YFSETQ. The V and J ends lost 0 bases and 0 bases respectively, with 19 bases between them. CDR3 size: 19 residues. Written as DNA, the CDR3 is TGCGCCAGCAGCTTGGGGGTCAGGGGCCGTTCGAGCTCCTACAATGAGCAGTTCTTC. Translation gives CASSLGVRGRSSSYNEQFF.

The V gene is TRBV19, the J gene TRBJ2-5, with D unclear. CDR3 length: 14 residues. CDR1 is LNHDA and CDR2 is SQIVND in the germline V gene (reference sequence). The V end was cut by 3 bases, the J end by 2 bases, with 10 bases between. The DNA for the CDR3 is TGTGCCAGTAGTATCAGTTTTACTCAAGAGACCCAGTACTTC. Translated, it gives CASSISFTQETQYF.